This T cell receptor beta chain originates from a study of cytomegalovirus exposure and HLA in healthy donors (dated by TCRdb to between 2016 and 2019). About the full investigation: An earlier analysis of some 600 of the donors reported about 280 Gb of sequence data and 117 million unique TCR beta sequences obtained from around 190 million T cells. Roughly 300 gigabases of sequencing data and approximately 85 million unique TCR sequences were included in an early release covering several hundred HLA-typed donors. Among the approximately 400 genotyped donors, roughly 80% belonged to the genetic ancestry cluster associated with self-reported Caucasian donors. The study aimed to test whether signatures of past pathogen exposure could be identified by cataloging public T cell receptors. The T cell repertoires of several hundred subjects were profiled by immunosequencing and related to cytomegalovirus serostatus. In addition to the first cohort of 650 to 800 subjects, a separate validation cohort of 120 different subjects was used. To predict cytomegalovirus infection status, the study combined high-throughput TCR immunosequencing, statistical association of individual TCRs with disease status, and machine learning. A later analysis re-analyzed previously published TCR beta repertoires from roughly 600 donors and added high-resolution HLA genotyping to study TCR occurrence patterns. Rather than using new phenotypic data, the later analysis identified candidate immune exposures from TCR beta sequences and from how often those sequences occurred across donors. To decide whether each TCR beta V gene segment behaved as functional or pseudogenic, an earlier analysis of some 570 of the donors relied on high-throughput TCR beta sequencing. Donor age, sex, ethnicity and CMV serostatus were collected together with the repertoire data. A later genetic analysis used genome-wide SNP genotypes for 398 of the 666 donors, treating that subset as a discovery cohort. Every discovery cohort repertoire had been produced on one sequencing platform. Both class I and class II loci were covered by HLA typing, at four-digit resolution. Typing coverage differed by locus: A, B, C, DRB1 and DQB1 were typed in about 620-640 donors, DQA1 in 522, DPA1 in 600 to 610, and DPB1 in roughly 470. Roughly 5 DR-DQ haplotypes were treated as single units for association and clustering because of strong linkage in the cohort. On average, about 200,000 unique TCR beta nucleotide sequences were sequenced per donor among about 400 genotyped donors of the cohort, with 15% to 20% of those sequences being non-productive.

In the germline V gene, CDR1 corresponds to MGHRA and CDR2 to YSYEKL. Trimming removed 0 bases from V and 0 bases from J; the gene matches leave 6 bases unexplained. Inclusive of the bounding cysteine and phenylalanine, the CDR3 is 19 residues long. Only CDR3 DNA is held: 57 bases, read in frame from base 1. The investigation overall reported the following: Most TCR sequences were observed very rarely across donors, whereas some public TCRs were present in many individuals. Several of the top co-occurrence clusters appeared to be linked to parvovirus B19, influenza, CMV and Epstein-Barr virus, according to a later analysis. The study gave a list of about 170 TCR beta chains associated with cytomegalovirus. Compared with the roughly 600-donor mean, donors in an Asian-associated ancestry cluster had fewer N-insertions in productive TCRs, according to a later genetic analysis. Three of the identified cytomegalovirus-associated TCR beta chains were confirmed in vitro to be specific for cytomegalovirus antigens. A group of highly shared sequence variants was considered likely to be a technical artifact of the sequencing pipeline. Some IMGT-functional V segments, including TRBV6-2 and TRBV6-3, could not be told apart with the 87-base-pair reads, so those segments were excluded. Correlated functional status among segregating V segments might reflect linkage disequilibrium, but an unknown experimental factor could not be ruled out. A further reported finding was that TCR beta sequences accurately predicted the HLA-A and HLA-B alleles for most subjects in the first cohort. Compared with equally common non-associated chains, HLA-associated TCR beta chains in a later analysis were more clonally expanded and had lower generation probabilities. A later analysis associated 17,000 or so TCR beta sequences with specific HLA alleles at a false discovery rate of 0.05. In a later analysis, most CMV-associated TCR beta chains were found to appear HLA-restricted, with HLA associations seemingly driven largely by CMV exposure. V-gene and J-gene trimming of TCR beta chains was associated with a missense DCLRE1C variant in a later genetic analysis, and the association was replicated in an independent cohort. Only TCR beta chains were sequenced in this cohort, and the absence of alpha or paired-chain data limited detectable features. For the cohort, immune exposure information was limited to CMV serostatus. In both the original and validation cohorts, the classifier was reported to diagnose cytomegalovirus status with high specificity and sensitivity. Because HLA typing was unavailable for some donors at each locus, only the typed subset was used in association tests. When HLA alleles, especially DR and DQ, strongly co-occurred, TCR associations were difficult to assign to individual alleles. Sequencing depth was assumed to be roughly uniform across donors in the presence/absence analyses, though that assumption may not hold. In an earlier analysis of approximately 590 of the donors, most TCR beta V segments appeared in productive rearrangements about 87% or about 30% of the time, broadly matching IMGT annotations. Because counts were too low, seventeen rarely observed V segments, including chromosome 9 orphons, were excluded from the earlier analysis of around 590 of the donors. A later analysis found that TCR association rates varied across HLA loci, with DRB1 alleles showing the most associated TCRs and HLA-C alleles the fewest. It was suggested by the authors that the approach could potentially be generalized to other disease states and immunological phenotypes.

The receptor library was made with the immunoSEQ multiplex PCR assay. A mixture of 60 forward primers for TCR Vbeta segments and 13 reverse primers for TCR Jbeta segments was used in the multiplex PCR. The CDR3 region of rearranged TCR beta genes was amplified from genomic DNA by a multiplex PCR assay. The Illumina HiSeq System was used to sequence the amplified TCR beta libraries as 87-base-pair reads. The source study handled its data this way. In a later analysis, roughly 80 million unique TCR beta chains were counted across the 500 to 850 repertoires, and about 10 million of these chains were shared by at least two donors. Raw reads were error-corrected and collapsed into unique sequences with a nearest-neighbor algorithm that merged closely related sequences to remove PCR and sequencing errors. V, D and J gene segments were assigned by aligning CDR3 sequences to IMGT reference sequences. For a sequence to be retained, a match of at least six nucleotides to both a V gene segment and a J gene segment was required. Rearrangements were called productive when the CDR3 lacked stop codons and stayed in frame with V and J; all others were non-productive. CDR3 was defined by IMGT convention, running from the second conserved V-encoded cysteine to the conserved J-encoded phenylalanine. The earlier analysis of 500 to 600 of the donors excluded sequences that lacked an unambiguous match to a single V gene segment. In an earlier analysis of around 590 of the donors, a V segment was called functional when productive rearrangements were above 56.7%, and segregating when the standard deviation between donors exceeded 5%. A statistical classification framework was developed to diagnose cytomegalovirus status using the catalog of TCR beta chain sequences. A later analysis assigned V and J genes by comparing TCR nucleotide sequences with IMGT/GENE-DB human TR gene sequences. In a later analysis, CDR3 sequences and most-parsimonious VDJ recombination scenarios were assigned using the TCRdist pipeline. A later analysis defined each TCR beta chain by its CDR3 amino acid sequence plus V-gene family, and excluded reads lacking a unique V-gene family. As a way to deal with suspected cross-contamination and a sequencing artifact, a later analysis dropped hundreds of nucleotide sequences that were highly shared and had low generation probability. In a later analysis, a clonal expansion index for each public chain was calculated from normalized within-repertoire ranks of inferred template counts. Generation probabilities in a later analysis came from a VDJ recombination model fitted to out-of-frame rearrangements, and those results were checked against IGoR. In a later analysis, hypergeometric tests were used to score TCR-TCR, TCR-HLA and TCR-CMV co-occurrence, with a repertoire-size bias correction applied to TCR pairs. A later analysis estimated false discovery rates by permuting HLA or CMV assignments 20 times. In a later analysis, co-occurring TCRs were grouped using DBSCAN, and TCRdist sequence similarity was added for clustering within HLA-allele-positive subsets. For co-occurrence clustering, repertoires with fewer than 30,000 or more than 120,000 public chains were excluded, along with five repertoires with anomalous nucleotide sharing. TCRdb re-hosts the immuneACCESS table, in-frame sequences only. Its copies lack some clones; in the studies checked, an unresolved V gene accounts for under half of them, and the cause for the rest is not known. The V and J calls and clone size are taken from that table; D and trimming were inferred from the DNA. In all, the sample holds fewer than 130,000 clones, and roughly 71% of those were seen once. The top ten clonotypes cover 11% of the sample.

As concerns this clone: Its binding antigen is unknown. No qualities accompany the bases; no much larger clone lies one base away.

The cohort consisted of 600 to 700 healthy bone marrow donors. At the time of sampling, every cohort member was nominally healthy, though immune exposures that went unrecorded were likely present. The donor was CMV seropositive and was included in the group of approximately 300 seropositive cohort members. A peripheral blood sample was collected from each donor, and TCR beta sequencing was performed on peripheral blood mononuclear cells. Genomic DNA was extracted from the blood cell samples with the Qiagen DNeasy Blood Extraction Kit. The sequence derives from a man aged 40-49 years in good health and CMV-seropositive. The chain is made from TRBV4-1 and TRBJ2-1; TRBD2 agrees with 12 junctional bases. Sequencing used PBMCs. In nucleotide form, the sequence is TGCGCCAGCAGCCAAGAGGCTAGCGGGAGGGAGGGCTCCTACAATGAGCAGTTCTTC. This translates into CASSQEASGREGSYNEQFF.